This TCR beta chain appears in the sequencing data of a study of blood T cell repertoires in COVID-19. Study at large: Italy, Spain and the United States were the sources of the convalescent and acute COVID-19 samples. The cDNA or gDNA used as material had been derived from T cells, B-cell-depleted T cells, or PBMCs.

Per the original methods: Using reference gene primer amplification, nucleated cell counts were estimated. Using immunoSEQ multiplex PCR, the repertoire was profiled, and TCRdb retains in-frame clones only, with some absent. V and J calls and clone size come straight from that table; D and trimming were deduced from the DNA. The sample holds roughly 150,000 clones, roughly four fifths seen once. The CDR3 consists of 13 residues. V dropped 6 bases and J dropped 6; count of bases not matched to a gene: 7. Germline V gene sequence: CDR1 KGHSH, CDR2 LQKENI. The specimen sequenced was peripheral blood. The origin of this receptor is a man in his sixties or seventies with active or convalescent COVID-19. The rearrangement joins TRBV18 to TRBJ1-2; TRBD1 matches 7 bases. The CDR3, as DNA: TGTGCCAGCTCCCAAGGCACAGGGGATGGCTACACCTTC. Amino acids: CASSQGTGDGYTF.